This is a list of T cell receptor beta chains from one sample in a study of metastatic and nonmetastatic thyroid tumors. TCRdb reprocessed the PCR reads via MiXCR. The sample contains just over 70,000 clones, less than 20% of which appear only once. Sample: blood. The receptor source for this set is a female donor with papillary thyroid cancer or a benign thyroid nodule (not recorded which). Some clones in this sample may be carry-over from other donors' samples. The CDR3 runs from the conserved cysteine through the conserved F or W. A D gene is named only where the DNA matches it firmly. The size entry is marked missing in some rows and otherwise reads once, few, many or a size class.

v_gene,abundance,d_gene,j_gene,CDR3nt,CDR3aa
TRBV20-1,NA,NA,TRBJ1-6,TGCAGTGCTAGAGATCATCTTTCAGGGGACAATTCACCCCTCCACTTT,CSARDHLSGDNSPLHF
TRBV6-4,NA,NA,TRBJ2-3,TGTGCCAGCAGTGTAGGGGAAACAGATACGCAGTATTTT,CASSVGETDTQYF
TRBV11-2,NA,TRBD2,TRBJ2-7,TGTGCCAGCAGCTTAGGAGGCGCCCGGACTAGCGGGCCTCTCTACGAGCAGTACTTC,CASSLGGARTSGPLYEQYF
TRBV5-1,many,TRBD1,TRBJ2-7,TGCGCCAGCAGCTTGGCCCCTTCCGGGACAGGGGACGAGCAGTACTTC,CASSLAPSGTGDEQYF
TRBV11-1,once,TRBD2,TRBJ2-3,TGTGCCAGCAGCTTTGGTCCTAGCGGGGTCACAGATACGCAGTATTTT,CASSFGPSGVTDTQYF
TRBV6-4,NA,NA,TRBJ2-2,TGTGCCAGCAGTTACCCAGCCTTGAACACCGGGGAGCTGTTTTTT,CASSYPALNTGELFF
TRBV6-1,NA,NA,TRBJ1-2,TGTGCCAGCTATAGGGGGGGCGCGTATGGCTACACCTTC,CASYRGGAYGYTF
TRBV13,many,TRBD1,TRBJ2-1,TGTGCCAGCAGGTCCGGGACAGGGGTCGGCAATGAGCAGTTCTTC,CASRSGTGVGNEQFF
TRBV30,many,NA,TRBJ1-4,TGTGCCCGGAGTGTTTCGGGGTCACGAACTAATGAAAAACTGTTTTTT,CARSVSGSRTNEKLFF
TRBV20-1,many,NA,TRBJ2-2,TGCAGTGCTAGAGGGAACGCCGGGACTCCACACACCGGGGAGCTGTTTTTT,CSARGNAGTPHTGELFF
TRBV27,many,NA,TRBJ1-5,TGTGCCAGCAGGTCGAATAGCAATCAGCCCCAGCATTTT,CASRSNSNQPQHF
TRBV6-1,many,NA,TRBJ2-1,TGTGCCAGCAAGAGCGGGCCATCCTACAATGAGCAGTTCTTC,CASKSGPSYNEQFF
TRBV9,NA,TRBD2,TRBJ2-1,TGTGCCAGCAGCGTAGCTCCGGACGGACTAGCGGGGGTCAATGAGCAGTTCTTC,CASSVAPDGLAGVNEQFF
TRBV11-2,NA,NA,TRBJ2-2,TGTGCCAGCGCGCGCTCTGCTGCGACGAACACCGGGGAGCTGTTTTTT,CASARSAATNTGELFF
TRBV5-8,few,NA,TRBJ1-1,TGTGCCAGCAGCTTGGGGGCAGGAGAAGCTTTCTTT,CASSLGAGEAFF
TRBV5-1,many,TRBD2,TRBJ2-7,TGCGCCTCGGGGACTACCCGCTACGAGCAGTACTTC,CASGTTRYEQYF